A selection of T cell receptor beta chains follows, all from one sample in a study of read filtering for tumor transcriptome and immune sequencing. TCRdb itself ran the reads through MiXCR, one entry per CDR3 protein. The sample yields roughly 69,000 distinct CDR3 sequences, over 11% seen once. Sequencing was carried out using a population of CD138-negative cells sorted from bone marrow. Receptor source: a donor aged 40 or over with multiple myeloma. Each CDR3 is given with its conserved first and last residue. The order of the fields is J gene, D gene, clone size, V gene, CDR3 protein, CDR3 DNA. The D gene is left open where the match is weak. A row's size may be missing; if present it is once, few, many or a size class.

j_gene: TRBJ2-1
d_gene: TRBD2
abundance: many
v_gene: TRBV7-9
CDR3aa: CASSLEKLAGGHNEQFF
CDR3nt: TGTGCCAGCAGCTTAGAAAAACTAGCGGGAGGCCACAATGAGCAGTTCTTC

j_gene: TRBJ1-6
d_gene: NA
abundance: many
v_gene: TRBV6-5
CDR3aa: CASSYTAPSSYNSPLHF
CDR3nt: TGTGCCAGCAGTTACACAGCGCCTAGCTCCTATAATTCACCCCTCCACTTT

j_gene: TRBJ2-1
d_gene: NA
abundance: NA
v_gene: TRBV9
CDR3aa: CASSVAPQGHEQFF
CDR3nt: TGTGCCAGCAGCGTAGCTCCGCAGGGGCATGAGCAGTTCTTC

j_gene: TRBJ2-7
d_gene: NA
abundance: few
v_gene: TRBV28
CDR3aa: CASSLTWDVSYEQYF
CDR3nt: TGTGCCAGCAGTTTGACATGGGACGTCTCCTACGAGCAGTACTTC

j_gene: TRBJ2-3
d_gene: NA
abundance: many
v_gene: TRBV4-3
CDR3aa: CASSQEGTDTQYF
CDR3nt: TGCGCCAGCAGCCAAGAAGGCACAGATACGCAGTATTTT

j_gene: TRBJ1-2
d_gene: NA
abundance: many
v_gene: TRBV25-1
CDR3aa: CASSEGLFRSDSDGYTF
CDR3nt: TGTGCCAGCAGTGAAGGCCTTTTTAGGTCAGACAGTGATGGCTACACCTTC

j_gene: TRBJ2-7
d_gene: TRBD2
abundance: many
v_gene: TRBV13
CDR3aa: CASSLVAGGSYEQYF
CDR3nt: TGTGCCAGCAGCTTAGTAGCGGGAGGTTCCTACGAGCAGTACTTC

j_gene: TRBJ2-7
d_gene: TRBD2
abundance: many
v_gene: TRBV20-1
CDR3aa: CRAGLGGEQYF
CDR3nt: TGCAGGGCGGGACTAGGGGGCGAGCAGTACTTC

j_gene: TRBJ2-1
d_gene: NA
abundance: NA
v_gene: TRBV20-1
CDR3aa: CSARDFRLQHNEQFF
CDR3nt: TGCAGTGCTAGAGATTTTCGATTACAACACAATGAGCAGTTCTTC

j_gene: TRBJ1-6
d_gene: NA
abundance: many
v_gene: TRBV28
CDR3aa: CASRPPGETYNSPLHF
CDR3nt: TGTGCCAGCAGGCCTCCAGGAGAAACCTATAATTCACCCCTCCACTTT

j_gene: TRBJ1-1
d_gene: NA
abundance: few
v_gene: TRBV20-1
CDR3aa: CSARATQGPPFF
CDR3nt: TGCAGTGCTAGAGCCACACAGGGTCCCCCTTTCTTT

j_gene: TRBJ1-1
d_gene: TRBD1
abundance: many
v_gene: TRBV6-2/TRBV6-3
CDR3aa: CASSYSDRGTEAFF
CDR3nt: TGTGCCAGCAGTTACTCGGACAGGGGCACTGAAGCTTTCTTT

j_gene: TRBJ1-2
d_gene: NA
abundance: few
v_gene: TRBV7-2
CDR3aa: CASKLGGSSDGYTF
CDR3nt: TGTGCCAGCAAGCTGGGAGGGTCGTCGGATGGCTACACCTTC

j_gene: TRBJ2-3
d_gene: NA
abundance: few
v_gene: TRBV11-2
CDR3aa: CASSWGGDSSTDTQYF
CDR3nt: TGTGCCAGCAGCTGGGGCGGGGACAGCAGCACAGATACGCAGTATTTT

j_gene: TRBJ2-7
d_gene: TRBD2
abundance: NA
v_gene: TRBV29-1
CDR3aa: CSVHGGGAYEQYF
CDR3nt: TGCAGCGTTCATGGCGGGGGAGCCTACGAGCAGTACTTC

j_gene: TRBJ2-1
d_gene: TRBD2
abundance: many
v_gene: TRBV24-1
CDR3aa: CATSDPGLGAYNEQFF
CDR3nt: TGTGCCACCAGTGACCCGGGACTAGGGGCCTACAATGAGCAGTTCTTC

j_gene: TRBJ2-1
d_gene: TRBD2
abundance: many
v_gene: TRBV28
CDR3aa: CASSFRASGSSEQFF
CDR3nt: TGTGCCAGCAGTTTTAGGGCTAGCGGGAGCAGTGAGCAGTTCTTC

j_gene: TRBJ2-5
d_gene: NA
abundance: many
v_gene: TRBV28
CDR3aa: CASSSSFWSGGGIGTQYF
CDR3nt: TGTGCCAGCAGTTCGTCCTTTTGGTCAGGCGGCGGTATAGGGACCCAGTACTTC

j_gene: TRBJ2-7
d_gene: TRBD1
abundance: few
v_gene: TRBV2
CDR3aa: CASSRKTGGYEQYF
CDR3nt: TGTGCCAGCAGTCGTAAGACAGGGGGCTACGAGCAGTACTTC

j_gene: TRBJ1-1
d_gene: NA
abundance: few
v_gene: TRBV11-2
CDR3aa: CASSFQGSTEAFF
CDR3nt: TGTGCCAGCAGCTTCCAAGGGTCCACTGAAGCTTTCTTT

j_gene: TRBJ2-2
d_gene: TRBD2
abundance: many
v_gene: TRBV6-1
CDR3aa: CASVLGTSPDTGELFF
CDR3nt: TGTGCCAGCGTCCTAGGGACTAGTCCAGACACCGGGGAGCTGTTTTTT

j_gene: TRBJ1-1
d_gene: TRBD1
abundance: NA
v_gene: TRBV20-1
CDR3aa: CSARRTGVMNTEAFF
CDR3nt: TGCAGTGCTAGACGGACAGGGGTCATGAACACTGAAGCTTTCTTT

j_gene: TRBJ1-3
d_gene: TRBD1
abundance: few
v_gene: TRBV7-2
CDR3aa: CASSPYDRVNSGNTIYF
CDR3nt: TGTGCCAGCAGCCCCTACGACAGGGTCAACTCTGGAAACACCATATATTTT

j_gene: TRBJ2-1
d_gene: TRBD2
abundance: NA
v_gene: TRBV7-2
CDR3aa: CASSPGGLGYNEQFF
CDR3nt: TGTGCCAGCAGCCCGGGGGGGTTAGGGTACAATGAGCAGTTCTTC

j_gene: TRBJ2-1
d_gene: TRBD2
abundance: many
v_gene: TRBV20-1
CDR3aa: CSASDRLAANSNEQFF
CDR3nt: TGCAGTGCTAGCGACAGACTAGCGGCGAACTCCAATGAGCAGTTCTTC

j_gene: TRBJ1-1
d_gene: NA
abundance: many
v_gene: TRBV5-5
CDR3aa: CASSGTANTEAFF
CDR3nt: TGTGCCAGCAGCGGGACGGCGAACACTGAAGCTTTCTTT

j_gene: TRBJ1-5
d_gene: NA
abundance: many
v_gene: TRBV20-1
CDR3aa: CSARDQQAGHQPQHF
CDR3nt: TGCAGTGCTAGAGATCAACAAGCAGGCCATCAGCCCCAGCATTTT

j_gene: TRBJ2-1
d_gene: NA
abundance: many
v_gene: TRBV5-1
CDR3aa: CASSFGTHNNEQFF
CDR3nt: TGCGCCAGCAGCTTCGGGACGCACAACAATGAGCAGTTCTTC

j_gene: TRBJ1-1
d_gene: NA
abundance: NA
v_gene: TRBV20-1
CDR3aa: CSARDLKDILAFF
CDR3nt: TGCAGTGCTAGAGATCTCAAGGACATCCTTGCTTTCTTT

j_gene: TRBJ2-1
d_gene: NA
abundance: many
v_gene: TRBV15
CDR3aa: CATSPGYEQFF
CDR3nt: TGTGCCACCAGCCCCGGGTATGAGCAGTTCTTC

j_gene: TRBJ2-1
d_gene: TRBD2
abundance: many
v_gene: TRBV2
CDR3aa: CASSEIGAGGNEQFF
CDR3nt: TGTGCCAGCAGTGAAATTGGTGCGGGAGGCAATGAGCAGTTCTTC

j_gene: TRBJ2-1
d_gene: NA
abundance: NA
v_gene: TRBV6-2/TRBV6-3
CDR3aa: CASSYPSGEGYFYNEQFF
CDR3nt: TGTGCCAGCAGTTACCCTTCCGGCGAGGGCTATTTCTACAATGAGCAGTTCTTC

j_gene: TRBJ1-2
d_gene: NA
abundance: many
v_gene: TRBV27
CDR3aa: CASSLSVPTRDPNYGYTF
CDR3nt: TGTGCCAGCAGTTTATCGGTGCCCACCCGGGACCCAAACTATGGCTACACCTTC

j_gene: TRBJ2-5
d_gene: TRBD2
abundance: few
v_gene: TRBV7-8
CDR3aa: CASLDAGGPGETQYF
CDR3nt: TGTGCCAGCCTGGACGCGGGAGGGCCAGGAGAGACCCAGTACTTC

j_gene: TRBJ2-3
d_gene: TRBD1
abundance: NA
v_gene: TRBV27
CDR3aa: CASTLQGANTDTQYF
CDR3nt: TGTGCCAGCACCCTACAGGGGGCGAACACAGATACGCAGTATTTT

j_gene: TRBJ2-1
d_gene: NA
abundance: many
v_gene: TRBV11-3
CDR3aa: CASSPVRGAGYEQFF
CDR3nt: TGTGCCAGCAGCCCCGTAAGGGGGGCGGGCTATGAGCAGTTCTTC

j_gene: TRBJ1-1
d_gene: NA
abundance: once
v_gene: TRBV11-2
CDR3aa: CASTPSWGEAFF
CDR3nt: TGTGCCAGCACCCCCTCGTGGGGTGAAGCTTTCTTT

j_gene: TRBJ2-2
d_gene: TRBD2
abundance: many
v_gene: TRBV12-3/TRBV12-4
CDR3aa: CASSPLAGVSGELFF
CDR3nt: TGTGCCAGCAGTCCACTAGCGGGAGTTAGCGGGGAGCTGTTTTTT

j_gene: TRBJ1-5
d_gene: NA
abundance: many
v_gene: TRBV28
CDR3aa: CASTPGPGAGQPQHF
CDR3nt: TGTGCCAGCACCCCCGGTCCGGGCGCTGGTCAGCCCCAGCATTTT

j_gene: TRBJ2-7
d_gene: NA
abundance: many
v_gene: TRBV5-6
CDR3aa: CASSLFQKSSYEQYF
CDR3nt: TGTGCCAGCAGCTTGTTCCAGAAGAGCTCCTACGAGCAGTACTTC

j_gene: TRBJ2-6
d_gene: NA
abundance: many
v_gene: TRBV3-1
CDR3aa: CASSQDLSPGANVLTF
CDR3nt: TGTGCCAGCAGCCAAGATTTAAGTCCCGGGGCCAACGTCCTGACTTTC

j_gene: TRBJ2-3
d_gene: NA
abundance: many
v_gene: TRBV29-1
CDR3aa: CSVEDGDDTQYF
CDR3nt: TGCAGCGTTGAAGATGGGGATGATACGCAGTATTTT

j_gene: TRBJ2-7
d_gene: NA
abundance: many
v_gene: TRBV20-1
CDR3aa: CSAPRQGGYEQYF
CDR3nt: TGCAGTGCCCCAAGACAGGGAGGGTACGAGCAGTACTTC

j_gene: TRBJ2-7
d_gene: NA
abundance: few
v_gene: TRBV7-8
CDR3aa: CASSSLGRVYEQYF
CDR3nt: TGTGCCAGCAGCTCCTTGGGACGGGTCTACGAGCAGTACTTC

j_gene: TRBJ2-7
d_gene: NA
abundance: many
v_gene: TRBV20-1
CDR3aa: CSATPYGSSHEQYF
CDR3nt: TGCAGTGCCACACCTTACGGGAGTTCCCACGAGCAGTACTTC

j_gene: TRBJ2-7
d_gene: TRBD2
abundance: many
v_gene: TRBV7-2
CDR3aa: CASSATSLVYEQYF
CDR3nt: TGTGCCAGCAGCGCGACTAGCCTAGTCTACGAGCAGTACTTC

j_gene: TRBJ2-6
d_gene: TRBD1
abundance: many
v_gene: TRBV29-1
CDR3aa: CSVEEVRDRDHSGANVLTF
CDR3nt: TGCAGCGTTGAGGAGGTGCGGGACAGGGACCACTCTGGGGCCAACGTCCTGACTTTC

j_gene: TRBJ1-4
d_gene: NA
abundance: many
v_gene: TRBV11-2
CDR3aa: CASSWAQFSEKLFF
CDR3nt: TGTGCCAGCAGCTGGGCACAGTTTTCCGAAAAACTGTTTTTT

j_gene: TRBJ1-1
d_gene: NA
abundance: many
v_gene: TRBV29-1
CDR3aa: CSVLRPRQGSTEAFF
CDR3nt: TGCAGCGTTCTCCGACCGAGGCAGGGGAGCACTGAAGCTTTCTTT

j_gene: TRBJ2-5
d_gene: TRBD1
abundance: NA
v_gene: TRBV5-1
CDR3aa: CASSWGQGGTQYF
CDR3nt: TGCGCCAGCAGCTGGGGACAGGGCGGGACCCAGTACTTC

j_gene: TRBJ2-1
d_gene: NA
abundance: many
v_gene: TRBV18
CDR3aa: CASSPLTGGSYNEQFF
CDR3nt: TGTGCCAGCTCACCTCTAACTGGGGGCTCCTACAATGAGCAGTTCTTC

j_gene: TRBJ1-4
d_gene: NA
abundance: many
v_gene: TRBV7-2
CDR3aa: CASSLEGEKLFF
CDR3nt: TGTGCCAGCAGCTTAGAGGGGGAAAAACTGTTTTTT

j_gene: TRBJ2-1
d_gene: NA
abundance: many
v_gene: TRBV11-3
CDR3aa: CASSYPRGPKPLYNEQFF
CDR3nt: TGTGCCAGCAGCTATCCCCGGGGACCAAAACCTCTCTACAATGAGCAGTTCTTC

j_gene: TRBJ2-3
d_gene: TRBD1
abundance: many
v_gene: TRBV29-1
CDR3aa: CSVDPSPGQGFTDTQYF
CDR3nt: TGCAGCGTTGACCCTTCGCCGGGACAGGGCTTCACAGATACGCAGTATTTT

j_gene: TRBJ1-3
d_gene: NA
abundance: few
v_gene: TRBV11-2
CDR3aa: CASSLAGTPGNTIYF
CDR3nt: TGTGCCAGCAGCTTAGCAGGGACTCCTGGAAACACCATATATTTT